This TCR beta chain was identified during a study of tissue T cells after allogeneic stem cell transplantation. This clone appeared a few times. Antigen unknown. The listed genes are named as in mouse. The CDR3 end is not reached by the read, which stops 1 residue before it; the germline J gene fills it in. Findings of the study overall: This small cohort was clinically heterogeneous, and sampling depth was a limitation.

The time point was: mouse harvest day 7 after allogeneic transplant. Mouse grafts combined 10^7 T-cell-depleted bone marrow cells with 10^6 splenic CD5+ T cells. Using immunoSEQ multiplex PCR, the repertoire was profiled, and TCRdb retains in-frame clones only, with some absent. The repertoire holds about 9,000 clones, with around 43% as singletons. The CDR3 loop spans 14 amino acids. Per the germline V gene, CDR1 is SGHND and CDR2 is FRSKSL. V was pared by 1 base and J by 4 bases, with 0 bases of the junction left unmatched. This chain links TRBV15 with TRBJ2-1, with 8 bases identical to TRBD1. The source material was gut tissue. This clonotype was sampled from a female BALB/c mouse given C57BL/6 T cells with graft-versus-host disease after an allogeneic hematopoietic cell transplant. The CDR3 spells CASSLGQGYAEQFF. The covered CDR3 bases are TGTGCCAGCAGTTTAGGACAGGGGTATGCTGAGCAGTTC.